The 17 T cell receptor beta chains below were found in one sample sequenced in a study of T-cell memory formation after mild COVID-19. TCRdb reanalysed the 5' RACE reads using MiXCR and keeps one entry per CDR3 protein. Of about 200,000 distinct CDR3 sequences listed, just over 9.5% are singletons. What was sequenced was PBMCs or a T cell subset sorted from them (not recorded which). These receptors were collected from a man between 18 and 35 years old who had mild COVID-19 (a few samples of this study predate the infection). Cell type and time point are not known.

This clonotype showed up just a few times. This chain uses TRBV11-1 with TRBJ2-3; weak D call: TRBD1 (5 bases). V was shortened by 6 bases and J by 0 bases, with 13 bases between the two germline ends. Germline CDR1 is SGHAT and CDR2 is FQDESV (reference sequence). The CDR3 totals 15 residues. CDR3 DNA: TGTGCCAGCAGGACTCAACAGGCTAGCACAGATACGCAGTATTTT. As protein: CASRTQQASTDTQYF.

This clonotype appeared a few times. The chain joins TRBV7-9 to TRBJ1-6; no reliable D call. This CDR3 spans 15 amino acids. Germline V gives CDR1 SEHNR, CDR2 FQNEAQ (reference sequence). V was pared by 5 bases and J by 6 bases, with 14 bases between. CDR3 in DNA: TGTGCCAGCAGCCCCGATCTGGGTTCTAATTCACCCCTCCACTTT. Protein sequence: CASSPDLGSNSPLHF.

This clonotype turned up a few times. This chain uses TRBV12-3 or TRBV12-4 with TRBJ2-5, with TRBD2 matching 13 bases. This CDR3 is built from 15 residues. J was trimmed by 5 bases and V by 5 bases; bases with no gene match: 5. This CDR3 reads CASSAGLAGFETQYF. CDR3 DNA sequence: TGTGCCAGCAGTGCGGGACTAGCGGGGTTCGAGACCCAGTACTTC.

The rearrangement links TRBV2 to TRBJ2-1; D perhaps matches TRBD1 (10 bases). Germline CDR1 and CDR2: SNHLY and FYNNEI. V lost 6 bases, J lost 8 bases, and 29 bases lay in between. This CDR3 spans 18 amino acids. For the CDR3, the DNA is TGTGCCAGCAGATGGACAGGGGGTTCCGGGACTAGCTGGGATGAGCAGTTCTTC. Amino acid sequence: CASRWTGGSGTSWDEQFF.

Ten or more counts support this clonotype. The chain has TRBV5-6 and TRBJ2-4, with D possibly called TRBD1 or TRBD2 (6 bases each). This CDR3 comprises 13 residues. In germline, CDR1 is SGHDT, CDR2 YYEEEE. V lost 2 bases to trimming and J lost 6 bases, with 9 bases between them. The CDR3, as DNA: TGTGCCAGCAGCTTTAAGGGGGGAAACATTCAGTACTTC. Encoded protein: CASSFKGGNIQYF.

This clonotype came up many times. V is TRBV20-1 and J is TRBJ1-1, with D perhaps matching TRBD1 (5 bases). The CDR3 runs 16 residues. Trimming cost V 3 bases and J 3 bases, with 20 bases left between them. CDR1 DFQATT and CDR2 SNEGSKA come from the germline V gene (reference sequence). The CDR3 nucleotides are TGCAGTGCTAGCTCACATACCCTCCGGGACGACACTGAAGCTTTCTTT. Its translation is CSASSHTLRDDTEAFF.

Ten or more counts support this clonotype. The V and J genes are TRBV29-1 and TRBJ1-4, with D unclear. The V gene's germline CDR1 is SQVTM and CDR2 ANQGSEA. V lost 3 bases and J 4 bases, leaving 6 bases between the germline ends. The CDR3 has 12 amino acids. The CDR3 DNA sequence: TGCAGCGTTGAGGCGGATAATGAAAAACTGTTTTTT. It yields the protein CSVEADNEKLFF.

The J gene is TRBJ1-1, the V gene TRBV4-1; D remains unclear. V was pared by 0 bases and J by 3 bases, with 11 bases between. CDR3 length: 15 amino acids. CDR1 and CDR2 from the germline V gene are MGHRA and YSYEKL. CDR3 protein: CASSQDRLRDTEAFF. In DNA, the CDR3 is TGCGCCAGCAGCCAAGATAGGTTAAGGGACACTGAAGCTTTCTTT.

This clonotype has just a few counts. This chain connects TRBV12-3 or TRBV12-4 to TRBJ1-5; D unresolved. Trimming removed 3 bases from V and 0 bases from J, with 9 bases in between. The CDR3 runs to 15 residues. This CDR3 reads CASSFGQYSNQPQHF. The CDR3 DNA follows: TGTGCCAGCAGTTTTGGGCAGTATAGCAATCAGCCCCAGCATTTT.

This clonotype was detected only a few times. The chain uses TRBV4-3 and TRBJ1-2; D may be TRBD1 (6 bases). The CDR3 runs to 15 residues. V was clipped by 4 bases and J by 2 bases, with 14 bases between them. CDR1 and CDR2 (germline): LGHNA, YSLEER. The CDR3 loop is CASSLGAGENYGYTF. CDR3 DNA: TGCGCCAGCAGCCTCGGGGCAGGGGAGAACTATGGCTACACCTTC.

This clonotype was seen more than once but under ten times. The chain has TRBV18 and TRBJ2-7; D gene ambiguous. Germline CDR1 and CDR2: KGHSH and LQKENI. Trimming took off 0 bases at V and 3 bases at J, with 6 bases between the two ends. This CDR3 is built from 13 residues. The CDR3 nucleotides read TGTGCCAGCTCACCACCGATGAACTACGAGCAGTACTTC. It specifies CASSPPMNYEQYF. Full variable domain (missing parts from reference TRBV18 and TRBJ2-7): NAGVMQNPRHLVRRRGQEARLRCSPMKGHSHVYWYRQLPEEGLKFMVYLQKENIIDESGMPKERFSAEFPKEGPSILRIQQVVRGDSAAYFCASSPPMNYEQYFGPGTRLTVT.

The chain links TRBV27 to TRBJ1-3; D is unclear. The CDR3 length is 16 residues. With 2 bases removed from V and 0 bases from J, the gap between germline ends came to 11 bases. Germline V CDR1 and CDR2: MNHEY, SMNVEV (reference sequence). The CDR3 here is CASSLTQPFSGNTIYF. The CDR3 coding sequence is TGTGCCAGCAGTTTAACGCAGCCATTCTCTGGAAACACCATATATTTT.

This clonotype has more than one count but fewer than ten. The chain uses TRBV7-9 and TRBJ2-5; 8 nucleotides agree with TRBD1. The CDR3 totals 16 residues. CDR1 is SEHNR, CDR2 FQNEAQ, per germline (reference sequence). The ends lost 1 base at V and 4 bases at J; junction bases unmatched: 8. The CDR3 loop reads CASSLGDRGPGETQYF. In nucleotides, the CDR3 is TGTGCCAGCAGCTTAGGCGACAGGGGTCCGGGAGAGACCCAGTACTTC.

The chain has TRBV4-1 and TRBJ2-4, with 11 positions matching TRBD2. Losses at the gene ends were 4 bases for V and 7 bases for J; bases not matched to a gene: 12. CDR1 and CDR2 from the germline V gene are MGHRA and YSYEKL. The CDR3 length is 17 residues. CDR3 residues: CASSPGLAVLKGNIQYF. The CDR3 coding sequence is TGCGCCAGCAGCCCGGGACTAGCGGTCCTGAAGGGTAACATTCAGTACTTC.

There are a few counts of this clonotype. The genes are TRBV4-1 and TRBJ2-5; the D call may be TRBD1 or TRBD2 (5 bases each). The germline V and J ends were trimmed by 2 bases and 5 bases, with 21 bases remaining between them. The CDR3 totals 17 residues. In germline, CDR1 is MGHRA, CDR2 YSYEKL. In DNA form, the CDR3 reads TGCGCCAGCAGCCAATTTCCAGCCGGGACGTCGTTCGAGACCCAGTACTTC. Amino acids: CASSQFPAGTSFETQYF.

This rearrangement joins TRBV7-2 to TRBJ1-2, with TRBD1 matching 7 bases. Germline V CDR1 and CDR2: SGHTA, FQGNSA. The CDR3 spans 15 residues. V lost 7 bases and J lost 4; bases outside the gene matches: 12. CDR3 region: CASKSGGPMVYGYTF. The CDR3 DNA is TGTGCCAGCAAGTCAGGGGGGCCAATGGTCTATGGCTACACCTTC.

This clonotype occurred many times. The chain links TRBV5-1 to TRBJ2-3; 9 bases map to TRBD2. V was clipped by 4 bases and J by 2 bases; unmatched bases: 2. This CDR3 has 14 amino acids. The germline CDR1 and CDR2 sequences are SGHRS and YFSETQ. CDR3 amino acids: CASSRTSDTDTQYF. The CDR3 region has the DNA TGCGCCAGCAGCAGGACTAGCGACACAGATACGCAGTATTTT.